The rows below give T cell receptor beta chains drawn from one sample of a study of T-cell memory formation after mild COVID-19. TCRdb itself ran the 5' RACE reads through MiXCR, one entry per CDR3 protein. The sample has just under 350,000 distinct CDR3 sequences; 10% to 15% are singletons. Sequenced material: PBMCs or a T cell subset sorted from them (not recorded which). All receptors derive from a man aged 18-30 years who had mild COVID-19 (a few samples of this study predate the infection). Cell type and time point are not known. CDR3s include the opening cysteine and the closing phenylalanine or tryptophan. D genes are given only for firm matches. Clone sizes are given selectively: once, few, many, or a class where the clone is expanded.

.,TRBJ2-1,TRBV11-2,.,16,TGTGCCAGCAGCTTAAGGGCGGATAGCTCCTACAATGAGCAGTTCTTC,CASSLRADSSYNEQFF
few,TRBJ2-1,TRBV5-1,.,15,TGCGCCAGCAGCCCCGTCCCGGGACCATACAATGAGCAGTTCTTC,CASSPVPGPYNEQFF
.,TRBJ2-5,TRBV6-5,.,15,TGTGCCAGCAGTTACTCGGCAGGCCAAGGGGGGACCCAGTACTTC,CASSYSAGQGGTQYF
few,TRBJ2-4,TRBV5-4,TRBD1,14,TGTGCCAGCAGCTCAGGACAGGGGAGAAACATTCAGTACTTC,CASSSGQGRNIQYF
.,TRBJ1-4,TRBV5-1,TRBD1,15,TGCGCCAGCAGCCCGGGACAGAGGGGCAATGAAAAACTGTTTTTT,CASSPGQRGNEKLFF
few,TRBJ2-7,TRBV5-1,.,15,TGCGCCAGCAGCTTGGCCCCAGGGATCTCCTACGAGCAGTACTTC,CASSLAPGISYEQYF
few,TRBJ2-2,TRBV4-1,.,15,TGCGCCAGCAGCCAAGAGGACGGGATCACCGGGGAGCTGTTTTTT,CASSQEDGITGELFF
.,TRBJ1-2,TRBV6-2/TRBV6-3,.,14,TGTGCCAGCAGTTACAGGCCAGGGAACTATGGCTACACCTTC,CASSYRPGNYGYTF
many,TRBJ2-7,TRBV7-2,.,16,TGTGCCAGCAGCCCTGGAGGGGCCCTGCGTTCCTACGAGCAGTACTTC,CASSPGGALRSYEQYF
.,TRBJ1-2,TRBV6-5,.,15,TGTGCCAGCAGTCCCTTCGTCGGTTTTAACTATGGCTACACCTTC,CASSPFVGFNYGYTF
.,TRBJ2-7,TRBV20-1,.,15,TGCAGTGCTAGCTACCAGGCGGTGAGCTCCTACGAGCAGTACTTC,CSASYQAVSSYEQYF
few,TRBJ2-7,TRBV29-1,TRBD1,14,TGCAGCGTAGATACCGGGACAGGGGGAGGCGAGCAGTACTTC,CSVDTGTGGGEQYF
many,TRBJ2-7,TRBV5-1,.,11,TGCGCCAGCAGTGAGGGGTCCGAGCAGTACTTC,CASSEGSEQYF
many,TRBJ2-4,TRBV29-1,.,15,TGCAGCGTTGAAGATCAAGACACTTGGCGAAACATTCAGTACTTC,CSVEDQDTWRNIQYF
few,TRBJ2-2,TRBV2,.,16,TGTGCCAGCAAACGATTGACAGAATTAAACACCGGGGAGCTGTTTTTT,CASKRLTELNTGELFF
few,TRBJ1-1,TRBV6-6,.,14,TGTGCCAGCAGTTTCCGACAGGTTAGGACTGAAGCTTTCTTT,CASSFRQVRTEAFF
few,TRBJ1-5,TRBV27,.,13,TGTGCCAGCAGTACGTCTCTGAATCAGCCCCAGCATTTT,CASSTSLNQPQHF
.,TRBJ2-3,TRBV12-3/TRBV12-4,.,14,TGTGCCAGCAGTTTAAGCAACGGCGCAGATACGCAGTATTTT,CASSLSNGADTQYF
.,TRBJ2-1,TRBV7-2,TRBD1,14,TGTGCCAGCAGCTTAGGGGACAGTTGGGATGAGCAGTTCTTC,CASSLGDSWDEQFF
few,TRBJ1-3,TRBV20-1,.,14,TGCAGTGTGACCCGGGACGGCTCTGGAAACACCATATATTTT,CSVTRDGSGNTIYF
many,TRBJ1-3,TRBV7-2,.,13,TGTGCCAGCAGCTTATATCGGGGAAACACCATATATTTT,CASSLYRGNTIYF
few,TRBJ2-5,TRBV9,.,14,TGTGCCAGCAGCGTAGTCCCGGGGCAAGAGACCCAGTACTTC,CASSVVPGQETQYF
.,TRBJ2-5,TRBV7-8,TRBD2,15,TGTGCCAGCAGCTTAGGTAGCGGGGGGTCCCAAGCTATTGGCTTC,CASSLGSGGSQAIGF
.,TRBJ2-1,TRBV14,TRBD1,17,TGTGCCAGCAGCCAAGATAAGGGGACAGGGGCCTACAATGAGCAGTTCTTC,CASSQDKGTGAYNEQFF
many,TRBJ2-3,TRBV4-1,TRBD1,12,TGCGCCAGCAGCCGACAGGGGGATACGCAGTATTTT,CASSRQGDTQYF
few,TRBJ1-1,TRBV5-5,.,15,TGTGCCAGCAGCTTTCGGGGGGCATCTAACACTGAAGCTTTCTTT,CASSFRGASNTEAFF
.,TRBJ1-6,TRBV7-9,.,17,TGTGCCAGCAGCCGAGGGAGACAGAGCTCCTATAATTCACCCCTCCACTTT,CASSRGRQSSYNSPLHF
.,TRBJ2-5,TRBV12-3/TRBV12-4,TRBD2,16,TGTGCCAGCAGTTTAAGGGCTAGCGGGGGACAAGAGACCCAGTACTTC,CASSLRASGGQETQYF
few,TRBJ2-4,TRBV7-6,.,15,TGTGCCAGCAGCCAACTAGCAGGGTTCAAAAACATTCAGTACTTC,CASSQLAGFKNIQYF
.,TRBJ2-7,TRBV6-5,.,14,TGTGCCAGCAGTTACTATTCCGGAGGCTACGAGCAGTACTTC,CASSYYSGGYEQYF
few,TRBJ2-7,TRBV5-5,.,14,.,CASSFGTGALEEYF